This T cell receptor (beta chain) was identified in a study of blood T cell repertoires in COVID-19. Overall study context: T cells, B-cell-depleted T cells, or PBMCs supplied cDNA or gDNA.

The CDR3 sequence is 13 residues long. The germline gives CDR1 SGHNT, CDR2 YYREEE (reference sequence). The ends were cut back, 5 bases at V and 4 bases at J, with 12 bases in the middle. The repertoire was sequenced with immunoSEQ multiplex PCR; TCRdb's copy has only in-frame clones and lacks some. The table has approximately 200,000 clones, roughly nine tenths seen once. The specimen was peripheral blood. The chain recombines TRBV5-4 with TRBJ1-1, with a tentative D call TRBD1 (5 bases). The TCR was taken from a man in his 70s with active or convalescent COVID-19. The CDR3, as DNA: TGTGCCAGCAGGCTTCAGGGAGGCACTGAAGCTTTCTTT. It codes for CASRLQGGTEAFF.